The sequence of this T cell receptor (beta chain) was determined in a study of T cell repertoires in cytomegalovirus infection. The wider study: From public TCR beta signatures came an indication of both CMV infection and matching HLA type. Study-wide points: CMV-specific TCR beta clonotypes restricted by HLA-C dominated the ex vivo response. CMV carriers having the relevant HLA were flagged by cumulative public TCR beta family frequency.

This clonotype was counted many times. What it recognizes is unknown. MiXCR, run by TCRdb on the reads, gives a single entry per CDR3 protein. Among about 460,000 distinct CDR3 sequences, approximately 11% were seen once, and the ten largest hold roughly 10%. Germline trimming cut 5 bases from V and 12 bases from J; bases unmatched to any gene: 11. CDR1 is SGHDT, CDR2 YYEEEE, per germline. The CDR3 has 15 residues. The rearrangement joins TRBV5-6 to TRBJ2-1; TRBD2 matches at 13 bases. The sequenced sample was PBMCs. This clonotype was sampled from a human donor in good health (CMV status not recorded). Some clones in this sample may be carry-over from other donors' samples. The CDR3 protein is CASSSGTSGIVGQFF. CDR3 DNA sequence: TGTGCCAGCAGTTCCGGGACTAGCGGGATAGTAGGGCAGTTCTTC.